The 30 T cell receptor beta chains below come from one sample, sequenced in a study of lymphopenia after photon versus proton radiotherapy. Generated by immunoSEQ multiplex PCR, the TCRdb table keeps only in-frame clones and is missing some. The sample lists 60,000 or so clones, around 88% occurring once. The sample consisted of peripheral blood, taken from a patient treated with photon-based radiotherapy. The source is a man between 35 and 55 years old with gastric cancer.

The chain is built from TRBV7-8 and TRBJ2-5, with a weak D call TRBD1 (5 bases). Germline CDR1 and CDR2: SGHVS and FQNEAQ. The CDR3 sequence is 13 residues long. The V end was cut by 5 bases, the J end by 5 bases, with 12 bases between. CDR3 residues: CASSKQVLETQYF. In nucleotides, the CDR3 is TGTGCCAGCAGCAAACAGGTTTTGGAGACCCAGTACTTC.

The chain couples TRBV10-1 to TRBJ2-7; D is unclear. The CDR3 loop spans 9 amino acids. Trimming cost V 8 bases and J 3 bases, with 2 bases left between them. CDR1 and CDR2 from the germline V gene are WNHNN and SYGVQD (reference sequence). The CDR3 protein is CASGYEQYF. Written as DNA, the CDR3 is TGCGCCAGCGGCTACGAGCAGTACTTC.

The V gene is TRBV21-1, the J gene TRBJ1-2. TRBV21-1 is a listed pseudogene. This CDR3 spans 15 amino acids. The CDR3 here is CASSKRPIGRDGYTF. The CDR3 nucleotides read TGTGCCAGCAGCAAAAGGCCCATCGGGAGAGATGGCTACACCTTC.

CDR3 nucleotides: TGTGCCTGGAGTGGGGGAATTGAAGCTTTCTTT. Amino acids: CAWSGGIEAFF. The chain combines TRBV30 with TRBJ1-1; D gene unclear. The germline V gene has CDR1 GTSNPN and CDR2 SVGIG (reference sequence). Trimming stripped 1 base from V and 7 bases from J, with 7 bases between. The CDR3 covers 11 residues.

The chain carries TRBV7-3 and TRBJ2-3; 14 bases map to TRBD2. The CDR3 loop spans 16 amino acids. J was trimmed by 6 bases and V by 5 bases; bases with no gene match: 7. Germline loops: CDR1 SGHTA, CDR2 FQGTGA. CDR3 in amino acids: CASSIGLAGGFDTQYF. The CDR3 region has the DNA TGTGCCAGCAGCATCGGACTAGCGGGGGGATTTGATACGCAGTATTTT.

This chain connects TRBV6-5 to TRBJ2-3; TRBD2 matches 7 bases. Germline V gives CDR1 MNHEY, CDR2 SVGAGI. The V gene end was trimmed by 4 bases and the J gene end by 1 base; junction bases not matched to a gene: 2. This CDR3 is 14 amino acids long. The CDR3 reads CASSLAGGTDTQYF. CDR3 DNA sequence: TGTGCCAGCAGTTTGGCGGGGGGCACAGATACGCAGTATTTT.

The chain has TRBV5-1 and TRBJ1-5; no reliable D call. Germline V gene data show CDR1 as SGHRS and CDR2 as YFSETQ. V was cut by 0 bases and J by 4 bases, with 8 bases left in between. This CDR3 spans 14 amino acids. For the CDR3, the DNA is TGCGCCAGCAGCTTGGAGGCAGGAAATCAGCCCCAGCATTTT. This translates into CASSLEAGNQPQHF.

The chain uses TRBV9 and TRBJ2-7, with D tentatively TRBD1 (6 bases). The CDR3 length is 13 residues. Germline V lookup: CDR1 SGDLS, CDR2 YYNGEE. Deletions cut 0 bases from V and 7 bases from J, with 11 bases between. CDR3 nucleotide sequence: TGTGCCAGCAGCGTAGGGACAGCTCGGGAGCAGTACTTC. Its protein product is CASSVGTAREQYF.

The chain recombines TRBV9 with TRBJ1-1; D uncertain. The CDR3 totals 15 residues. Germline CDR1 is SGDLS and CDR2 is YYNGEE. The V end was cut by 3 bases, the J end by 4 bases, with 16 bases between. CDR3 amino acids: CASSENSMGSTEAFF. CDR3 bases: TGTGCCAGCAGCGAAAACTCCATGGGAAGCACTGAAGCTTTCTTT.

This chain uses TRBV7-6 with TRBJ1-5; D is undetermined. Germline V gene sequence: CDR1 SGHVS, CDR2 FNYEAQ. The CDR3 totals 17 residues. V was cut by 2 bases and J by 5 bases, with 19 bases left in between. CDR3 sequence: CASSLRSRAVEDQPQHF. CDR3 coding DNA: TGTGCCAGCAGCTTACGTTCAAGGGCGGTGGAAGATCAGCCCCAGCATTTT.

This clone appeared a single time. This chain uses TRBV7-9 with TRBJ2-7; D possibly corresponds to TRBD1 (5 bases). Germline V gene sequence: CDR1 SEHNR, CDR2 FQNEAQ (reference sequence). The CDR3 runs to 13 residues. V lost 4 bases, J lost 4 bases, and 11 bases lay in between. CDR3: CASSSAGKYEQYF. The CDR3 nucleotides are TGTGCCAGCAGCTCGGCAGGGAAGTACGAGCAGTACTTC.

Written as DNA, the CDR3 is TGCGCCAGCAGCCAAGATATCCATAGCAATCAGCCCCAGCATTTT. Translating it yields CASSQDIHSNQPQHF. This rearrangement joins TRBV4-3 to TRBJ1-5; unclear D gene. The CDR3 spans 15 residues. From germline, CDR1 is LGHNA and CDR2 YSLEER. The V end lost 0 bases, the J end lost 0 bases, and 6 bases lay between the germline ends.

This chain connects TRBV2 to TRBJ1-6, with D tentatively TRBD1 (5 bases). Germline lookup yields CDR1 SNHLY and CDR2 FYNNEI. CDR3 length: 16 amino acids. V dropped 4 bases and J dropped 7 bases, with 17 bases sitting between them. CDR3 region: CASSGGWQSNNSPLHF. In nucleotides, the CDR3 is TGTGCCAGCAGTGGGGGGTGGCAGAGCAACAATTCACCCCTCCACTTT.

V gene TRBV7-9 combines with J gene TRBJ2-1; D is undetermined. In germline, CDR1 is SEHNR, CDR2 FQNEAQ (reference sequence). The CDR3 has 15 residues. V was clipped by 5 bases and J by 6 bases, with 17 bases between them. CDR3 residues: CASSDMGSKGNEQFF. The DNA for the CDR3 is TGTGCCAGCAGCGACATGGGCAGTAAGGGCAATGAGCAGTTCTTC. The full variable domain, with the rest looked up from reference TRBV7-9 and TRBJ2-1, is DTGVSQNPRHKITKRGQNVTFRCDPISEHNRLYWYRQTLGQGPEFLTYFQNEAQLEKSRLLSDRFSAERPKGSFSTLEIQRTEQGDSAMYLCASSDMGSKGNEQFFGPGTRLTVL.

The V call is TRBV7-9, the J call TRBJ2-7, with D possibly being TRBD1 (6 bases). Trimming pared 3 bases from V and 3 bases from J, leaving 15 bases between. The germline V gene has CDR1 SEHNR and CDR2 FQNEAQ (reference sequence). The CDR3 totals 15 residues. The CDR3 nucleotides are TGTGCCAGCAGCTTGGGGGCCTCCTCTATCTACGAGCAGTACTTC. It yields the protein CASSLGASSIYEQYF.

The V and J genes are TRBV29-1 and TRBJ1-1; the D is unclear. CDR1 SQVTM and CDR2 ANQGSEA come from the germline V gene. The CDR3 loop spans 13 amino acids. The V end was cut by 4 bases, the J end by 0 bases, with 9 bases between. CDR3 loop: CSVVVRMNTEAFF. The DNA for the CDR3 is TGCAGCGTTGTGGTCAGAATGAACACTGAAGCTTTCTTT.

V gene TRBV6-1 combines with J gene TRBJ1-4; D uncertain. Trimming cost V 4 bases and J 5 bases, with 11 bases left between them. CDR1 is MNHNS, CDR2 SASEGT, per germline. The CDR3 consists of 14 residues. CDR3 sequence: CASSAGGHNEKLFF. The DNA for the CDR3 is TGTGCCAGCAGTGCTGGCGGCCACAATGAAAAACTGTTTTTT.

This clone has more than one count but fewer than ten. V is TRBV2 and J is TRBJ2-7; D possibly uses TRBD1 or TRBD2 (7 bases each). V was clipped by 2 bases and J by 9 bases, with 17 bases between them. The CDR3 loop spans 14 amino acids. The germline V gene has CDR1 SNHLY and CDR2 FYNNEI. CDR3 loop: CASSESQGGTGQYF. DNA for the CDR3: TGTGCCAGCAGTGAAAGTCAGGGGGGGACCGGGCAGTACTTC.

V usage is TRBV7-2 and J usage is TRBJ2-7; D gene unclear. In germline, CDR1 is SGHTA, CDR2 FQGNSA. V gave up 1 base and J gave up 2 bases, with 6 bases separating them. This CDR3 has 13 amino acids. The CDR3 is CASSLVMTYEQYF. As DNA, the CDR3 is TGTGCCAGCAGCTTAGTGATGACCTACGAGCAGTACTTC.

This chain links TRBV5-6 with TRBJ1-1; TRBD1 might be the D (6 bases). The CDR3 spans 14 residues. The germline CDR1 and CDR2 sequences are SGHDT and YYEEEE. V lost 3 bases and J 2 bases, leaving 11 bases between the germline ends. CDR3 loop: CASSWGHPNTEAFF. The CDR3 DNA reads TGTGCCAGCAGCTGGGGACACCCTAACACTGAAGCTTTCTTT. The full variable domain, its missing parts supplied by reference TRBV5-6 and TRBJ1-1, is DAGVTQSPTHLIKTRGQQVTLRCSPKSGHDTVSWYQQALGQGPQFIFQYYEEEERQRGNFPDRFSGHQFPNYSSELNVNALLLGDSALYLCASSWGHPNTEAFFGQGTRLTVV.

V and J are TRBV13 and TRBJ2-1, with a weak D call TRBD2 (7 bases). Germline V gives CDR1 PRHDT, CDR2 FYEKMQ (reference sequence). The CDR3 is 13 amino acids. V was pared by 11 bases and J by 8 bases, with 19 bases between. The CDR3 region is CASEGGGLDEQFF. CDR3 nucleotides: TGTGCCTCCGAGGGGGGGGGCCTGGATGAGCAGTTCTTC.

CDR3 sequence: CASSFKQGVMTEKLFF. CDR3 DNA: TGTGCCAGCAGTTTTAAACAGGGGGTTATGACTGAAAAACTGTTTTTT. The chain uses TRBV27 and TRBJ1-4; 8 bases are a match to TRBD1. The trim removed 3 bases at V and 7 bases at J, leaving 10 bases unmatched. Germline CDR1 reads MNHEY; CDR2 reads SMNVEV (reference sequence). CDR3 length equals 16 residues. Combining the CDR3 with reference TRBV27 and TRBJ1-4 gives the whole variable domain EAQVTQNPRYLITVTGKKLTVTCSQNMNHEYMSWYRQDPGLGLRQIYYSMNVEVTDKGDVPEGYKVSRKEKRNFPLILESPSPNQTSLYFCASSFKQGVMTEKLFFGSGTQLSVL.

This clone showed up just a few times. This chain joins TRBV9 and TRBJ1-5; D possibly corresponds to TRBD1 (6 bases). The CDR3 contains 17 residues. Trimming removed 7 bases at V and 3 bases at J, with 23 bases between. CDR1 SGDLS and CDR2 YYNGEE come from the germline V gene. CDR3 nucleotides: TGTGCCAGCCAGCGAGGGAGGGGGATGGTGGACAATCAGCCCCAGCATTTT. Encoded protein: CASQRGRGMVDNQPQHF.

This chain links TRBV2 with TRBJ2-5, with TRBD1 as a possible D gene (5 bases). CDR1 is SNHLY and CDR2 is FYNNEI in the germline V gene. The germline V and J ends were trimmed by 6 bases and 5 bases, with 10 bases remaining between them. The length of the CDR3 is 12 residues. CDR3 sequence reads: CASRGEGETQYF. As DNA, the CDR3 is TGTGCCAGCAGAGGGGAAGGGGAGACCCAGTACTTC.

In DNA form, the CDR3 reads TGTGCCAGCAGCCAAGTCGAGGGAGACTCTAACTATGGCTACACCTTC. It is translated as CASSQVEGDSNYGYTF. The V gene is TRBV4-2, the J gene TRBJ1-2; D gene unclear. From germline, CDR1 is LGHNA and CDR2 YNFKEQ. The length of the CDR3 is 16 residues. The V end lost 1 base, the J end lost 0 bases, and 12 bases lay between the germline ends.

This clone appeared once. The rearrangement links TRBV29-1 to TRBJ1-2, with D possibly TRBD1 on 6 matching bases. Germline loops: CDR1 SQVTM, CDR2 ANQGSEA. This CDR3 comprises 11 residues. V lost 7 bases and J lost 6, with 12 bases in between. The CDR3 region has the DNA TGCAGCGCCCTTGCAGGGGATGGCTACACCTTC. Its protein product is CSALAGDGYTF.

This clone was detected only once. V gene TRBV7-3 combines with J gene TRBJ1-1, with TRBD1 as a possible D gene (6 bases). V shed 0 bases and J shed 8 bases, with 10 bases lying between them. The CDR3 covers 13 residues. The germline CDR1 and CDR2 sequences are SGHTA and FQGTGA. CDR3 region: CASSLTSGAEAFF. The CDR3, as DNA: TGTGCCAGCAGCTTAACGTCGGGGGCCGAAGCTTTCTTT.

V usage is TRBV2 and J usage is TRBJ2-1; 9 bases are shared with TRBD2. The CDR3 length is 14 residues. The V gene's germline CDR1 is SNHLY and CDR2 FYNNEI. V lost 6 bases, J lost 5 bases, and 5 bases stayed unmatched. DNA of the CDR3: TGTGCCAGCAGGCGGGGGGGCCAGGACAATGAGCAGTTCTTC. Translation: CASRRGGQDNEQFF.

The chain links TRBV7-9 to TRBJ1-1; 8 bases map to TRBD1. V gave up 1 base and J gave up 6 bases; unmatched junction bases: 4. The CDR3 sequence is 14 residues long. CDR1 and CDR2 (germline): SEHNR, FQNEAQ (reference sequence). CDR3 nucleotide sequence: TGTGCCAGCAGCTTAGGGCAGGGGGCGTCTGAAGCTTTCTTT. This sequence encodes CASSLGQGASEAFF.

This clone was counted between two and nine times. The chain has TRBV6-6 and TRBJ2-3; D possibly matches TRBD1 or TRBD2 (5 bases each). This CDR3 comprises 16 residues. The V end was cut by 5 bases, the J end by 4 bases, with 19 bases between. The germline V gene encodes CDR1 MNHNY and CDR2 SVGAGI (reference sequence). For the CDR3, the DNA is TGTGCCAGCAGTACCGACGGGACCACGGACCCAGATACGCAGTATTTT. Translating it yields CASSTDGTTDPDTQYF.